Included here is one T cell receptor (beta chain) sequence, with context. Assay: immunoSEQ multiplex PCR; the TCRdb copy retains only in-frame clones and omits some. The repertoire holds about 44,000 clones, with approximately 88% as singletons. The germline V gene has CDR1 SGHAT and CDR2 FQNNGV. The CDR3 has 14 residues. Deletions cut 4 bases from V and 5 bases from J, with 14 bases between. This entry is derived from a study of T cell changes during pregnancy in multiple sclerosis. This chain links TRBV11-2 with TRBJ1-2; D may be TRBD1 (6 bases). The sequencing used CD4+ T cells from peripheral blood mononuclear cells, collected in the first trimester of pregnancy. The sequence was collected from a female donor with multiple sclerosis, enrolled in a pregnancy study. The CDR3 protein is CASSSRRGWYGYTF. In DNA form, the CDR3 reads TGTGCCAGCAGCTCCCGCAGGGGCTGGTATGGCTACACCTTC.